The clone carrying this T cell receptor (beta chain) was detected many times. The antigen is undetermined. Unique molecular identifiers were included in an RNA-based 3' RACE TCR library. One entry per CDR3 protein results from TCRdb running MiXCR on the 3' RACE reads. The repertoire holds about 83,000 distinct CDR3 sequences, with under 8% as singletons. This sample's treatment: PENTA 11 planned treatment interruption arm or continuous ART arm. Samples needed at least 5 million viable cryopreserved PBMCs. From thawed PBMCs, naive CD4+ CD45RA+ CD45RO- T cells were sorted. This record comes from a study of HIV-infected children after antiretroviral therapy interruption. The wider study: For the interruption arm, samples span week 0 through about 3 years after study end. Notes on the study in general: After treatment interruption started, naive CD4+ CDR3 overlap across time points dropped.

Germline V gene data show CDR1 as SQVTM and CDR2 as ANQGSEA. This CDR3 is built from 12 residues. V lost 6 bases and J 8 bases, leaving 16 bases between the germline ends. This chain connects TRBV29-1 to TRBJ1-2; tentatively, D is TRBD1 (6 bases). This sequence was found in a pool of human donors with HIV. The sequencing used CD45RA+ CD4+ T cells from PBMCs, pooled from several time points, collected from a donor given antiretroviral therapy, either interrupted or continuous. The sample's subset: naive CD4+ CD45RA+ CD45RO- T cells. Written as DNA, the CDR3 is TGCAGCGTCAGCAAAACAGGGCCGGGCTACACCTTC. Translation gives CSVSKTGPGYTF.